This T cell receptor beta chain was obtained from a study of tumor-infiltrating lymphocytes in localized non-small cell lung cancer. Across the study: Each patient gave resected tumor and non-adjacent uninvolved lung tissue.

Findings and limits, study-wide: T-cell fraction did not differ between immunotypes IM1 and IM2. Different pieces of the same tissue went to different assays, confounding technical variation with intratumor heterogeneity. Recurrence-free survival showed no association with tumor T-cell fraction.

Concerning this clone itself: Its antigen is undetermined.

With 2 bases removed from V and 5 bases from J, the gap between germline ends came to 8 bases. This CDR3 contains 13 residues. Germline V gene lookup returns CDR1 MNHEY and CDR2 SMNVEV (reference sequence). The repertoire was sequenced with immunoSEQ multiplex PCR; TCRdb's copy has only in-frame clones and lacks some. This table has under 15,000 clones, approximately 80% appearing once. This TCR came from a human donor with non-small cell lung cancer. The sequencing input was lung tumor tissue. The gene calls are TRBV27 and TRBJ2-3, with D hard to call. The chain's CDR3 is CASSLGSQDTQYF. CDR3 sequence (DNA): TGTGCCAGCAGTTTAGGTTCCCAAGATACGCAGTATTTT.